The 27 T cell receptor beta chains listed next were all sequenced from one sample in a study of blood T cells in healthy people across ages. Primers used in a second PCR of about 6 to 11 cycles were a sample-barcoded 5' primer and a J-beta primer mix. Via MiXCR, TCRdb re-called the 5' RACE reads, giving one row per CDR3 protein. This table holds hundreds of thousands of distinct CDR3 sequences, about a fifth found once. The sequenced material came from blood. These receptors all come from a man aged 65 to 79 in good health.

The rearrangement joins TRBV7-9 to TRBJ1-2; 9 bases fit TRBD1. The germline CDR1 and CDR2 sequences are SEHNR and FQNEAQ (reference sequence). V lost 10 bases, J lost 8 bases, and 20 bases stayed unmatched. CDR3 length equals 16 residues. CDR3 sequence reads: CATTYLSGQGRKGYTF. The CDR3 coding sequence is TGTGCCACCACCTATCTTTCGGGACAGGGACGAAAGGGCTACACCTTC.

This clonotype was counted a few times. The J gene is TRBJ1-5, the V gene TRBV25-1; 8 nucleotides match TRBD1. The CDR3 is 14 amino acids. After removal of 4 bases from V and 6 bases from J, the junction contained 5 bases not matched to a gene. Germline CDR1 is MGHDK and CDR2 is SYGVNS. Written as DNA, the CDR3 is TGTGCCAGCAGTGGACAGGGGTACGCTCAGCCCCAGCATTTT. Encoded protein: CASSGQGYAQPQHF.

In this sample, this clonotype turned up a few times. Written as DNA, the CDR3 is TGTGCCATCAGTGAATACAGATGGAAGGTGGATGAGCAGTTCTTC. It encodes CAISEYRWKVDEQFF. The rearrangement links TRBV10-3 to TRBJ2-1, with D unresolved. Between the trimmed V and J ends, which lost 3 bases and 8 bases, there was a span of 17 bases. CDR1 ENHRY and CDR2 SYGVKD come from the germline V gene. The CDR3 runs 15 residues.

Concerning this clonotype: At one boundary the junction diverges from the germline segment, which might be a read error. The chain combines TRBV12-3 or TRBV12-4 with TRBJ2-3, with D unresolved. The CDR3 runs 12 residues. CDR3 sequence: CASRLGWDTEYF. CDR3 bases: TGTGCCAGCAGATTGGGCTGGGATACGGAGTATTTT.

The V call is TRBV5-1, the J call TRBJ2-5; tentative D call: TRBD2 (6 bases). The J call is uncertain, as TRBJ2-7 better fits the DNA end. CDR1 is SGHRS, CDR2 YFSETQ, per germline. The CDR3 is made up of 16 amino acids. CDR3 DNA sequence: TGCGCCAGCACCGTGGGCTGGGGGGTTACGGTCTACGAGCAGTACTTC. As protein: CASTVGWGVTVYEQYF.

The CDR3 bases are TGTGCCAGCAGTCATGGACGGTACAATGAGCAGTTCTTC. Amino acids: CASSHGRYNEQFF. The chain uses TRBV6-2 or TRBV6-3 and TRBJ2-1, with D unclear. Germline V gene data show CDR1 as MNHEY and CDR2 as SVGEGT. Between the trimmed V and J ends, which lost 5 bases and 4 bases, there was a span of 9 bases. This CDR3 spans 13 amino acids.

This chain links TRBV21-1 with TRBJ2-7; the listed D gene, TRBD1, was not tested against the DNA. TRBV21-1 is a recognized pseudogene. The CDR3 spans 16 residues. The CDR3 spells CASSIPKGRSLFEQYF. The DNA of the CDR3 is TGTGCCAGCAGCATCCCTAAGGGACGGTCTCTCTTCGAGCAGTACTTC.

This clonotype came up a few times. This chain uses TRBV28 with TRBJ2-1; 8 positions agree with TRBD2. The J call could be wrong; TRBJ2-5 is a better fit for the DNA end. Germline lookup yields CDR1 MDHEN and CDR2 SYDVKM. This CDR3 contains 14 residues. CDR3 nucleotides: TGTGCCAGCAGCAGACTAGCGATTCAAGAGACCCAGTACTTC. Its translation is CASSRLAIQETQYF.

This chain links TRBV27 with TRBJ2-1; TRBD2 agrees at 11 bases. Germline loops: CDR1 MNHEY, CDR2 SMNVEV (reference sequence). The CDR3 sequence is 15 residues long. V gave up 5 bases and J gave up 7 bases; unmatched junction bases: 7. This CDR3 reads CASSPRASGRNEQFF. The CDR3 DNA reads TGTGCCAGCAGTCCCCGGGCTAGCGGGAGGAATGAGCAGTTCTTC.

The V call is TRBV11-2, the J call TRBJ2-1; the match to TRBD2 covers 11 bases. J gave up 1 base and V 8 bases, and 10 bases lay outside the gene matches. The germline gives CDR1 SGHAT, CDR2 FQNNGV. This CDR3 is built from 17 residues. CDR3 DNA sequence: TGTGCCAGCGGCCATAGCGGGGGGGACCCTTCCTACAATGAGCAGTTCTTC. Amino acids: CASGHSGGDPSYNEQFF. The full variable domain, with the rest looked up from reference TRBV11-2 and TRBJ2-1, is EAGVAQSPRYKIIEKRQSVAFWCNPISGHATLYWYQQILGQGPKLLIQFQNNGVVDDSQLPKDRFSAERLKGVDSTLKIQPAKLEDSAVYLCASGHSGGDPSYNEQFFGPGTRLTVL.

This clonotype came up a few times. The chain carries TRBV5-1 and TRBJ1-1; D possibly corresponds to TRBD1 (5 bases). Germline V gives CDR1 SGHRS, CDR2 YFSETQ. Trimming cost V 5 bases and J 2 bases, with 13 bases left between them. The CDR3 runs to 14 residues. CDR3 nucleotides: TGCGCCAGCAGGTTCGACAGTACAAACACTGAAGCTTTCTTT. Translated, it gives CASRFDSTNTEAFF.

The genes are TRBV29-1 and TRBJ2-1, with 8 bases lining up with TRBD1. Matching the DNA end better, TRBJ2-5 makes the J call doubtful. The CDR3 has 12 residues. In germline, CDR1 is SQVTM, CDR2 ANQGSEA. The CDR3 spells CSVAGGGETQYF. In nucleotides, the CDR3 is TGCAGCGTTGCAGGGGGCGGGGAGACCCAGTACTTC.

The gene calls are TRBV7-2 and TRBJ2-5, with 7 bases lining up with TRBD1. Unmatched junction bases numbered 12, after V lost 5 bases and J lost 3 bases. Germline V gene data show CDR1 as SGHTA and CDR2 as FQGNSA. CDR3 size: 16 residues. The CDR3 nucleotides read TGTGCCAGCAGCCACGGGGACAGCTACCTAGAAGAGACCCAGTACTTC. Protein sequence: CASSHGDSYLEETQYF.

The chain joins TRBV21-1 to TRBJ2-7; the table's D call, TRBD1, has no DNA check behind it. TRBV21-1 is designated a pseudogene. The CDR3 loop spans 13 amino acids. The CDR3 sequence is CASSTTGNHEQYV. The CDR3 DNA reads as TGTGCCAGCAGCACGACAGGGAACCACGAGCAGTACGTC.

The rearrangement uses TRBV28 and TRBJ1-1; no definite D call. The V and J ends lost 8 bases and 4 bases respectively, with 17 bases between them. Germline CDR1 is MDHEN and CDR2 is SYDVKM. The CDR3 covers 14 residues. The CDR3 DNA sequence: TGTGCCAGCGGACGGACTGAAATGAGCACTGAAGCTTTCTTT. Its protein is CASGRTEMSTEAFF.

This clonotype turned up a few times. V and J are TRBV29-1 and TRBJ2-5, with no clear D. The CDR3 is 12 amino acids. The V gene lost 2 bases and the J gene lost 0 bases, with 4 bases spanning the gap. Germline V gives CDR1 SQVTM, CDR2 ANQGSEA. This chain's CDR3 is CSVEKNQETQYF. The CDR3 nucleotides read TGCAGCGTTGAAAAGAACCAAGAGACCCAGTACTTC.

This clonotype occurred a few times. The genes are TRBV18 and TRBJ1-1; 8 bases are a match to TRBD1. CDR1 is KGHSH, CDR2 LQKENI, per germline. Trimming cost V 4 bases and J 4 bases; bases outside gene matches: 8. The CDR3 loop spans 15 amino acids. CDR3 loop: CASSQTDREGTEAFF. The DNA of the CDR3 is TGTGCCAGCTCACAAACGGACAGGGAGGGCACTGAAGCTTTCTTT.

The gene calls are TRBV7-9 and TRBJ2-6; D remains unclear. The CDR3 spans 13 residues. Looked up from germline, CDR1 is SEHNR and CDR2 is FQNEAQ (reference sequence). V was shortened by 7 bases and J by 4 bases, with 8 bases between the two germline ends. The CDR3 bases are TGTGCCAGCACCATGTTGGGGGCCAACGTCCTGACTTTC. Translation gives CASTMLGANVLTF. The variable domain in full, with the rest retrieved from reference TRBV7-9 and TRBJ2-6, is DTGVSQNPRHKITKRGQNVTFRCDPISEHNRLYWYRQTLGQGPEFLTYFQNEAQLEKSRLLSDRFSAERPKGSFSTLEIQRTEQGDSAMYLCASTMLGANVLTFGAGSRLTVL.

The chain employs TRBV6-6 and TRBJ2-6; the D is unclear. CDR1 is MNHNY and CDR2 is SVGAGI in the germline V gene (reference sequence). Trimming removed 4 bases from V and 0 bases from J, with 10 bases in between. The CDR3 has 16 amino acids. The CDR3 DNA follows: TGTGCCAGCAGTTTCCAGGTCAACTCTGGGGCCAACGTCCTGACTTTC. Its protein is CASSFQVNSGANVLTF.

A few counts support this clonotype. V gene TRBV7-2 combines with J gene TRBJ1-2; D gene unclear. The CDR3 length is 13 residues. Trimming removed 1 base from V and 8 bases from J, with 11 bases in between. Germline CDR1 and CDR2: SGHTA and FQGNSA. The CDR3 loop is CASSLGGRRGYTF. The CDR3 DNA is TGTGCCAGCAGCTTAGGTGGCAGGAGAGGCTACACCTTC.

This clonotype was observed at least ten times. V gene TRBV29-1 combines with J gene TRBJ2-3; 7 positions match TRBD1. Trimming took 6 bases from V and 1 from J; bases not matched to a gene: 7. The CDR3 spans 14 residues. Germline CDR1 and CDR2: SQVTM and ANQGSEA. CDR3 nucleotides: TGCAGCGTGGGCGACAGGGACCGCACAGATACGCAGTATTTT. Residues: CSVGDRDRTDTQYF.

The sample holds many counts of this clonotype. This chain connects TRBV29-1 to TRBJ2-5, with 7 positions matching TRBD1. The germline V gene encodes CDR1 SQVTM and CDR2 ANQGSEA. With 4 bases clipped from V and 3 bases from J, the junction kept 2 bases outside the gene matches. This CDR3 contains 12 residues. CDR3 in DNA: TGCAGCGTTGCTCAGGGGGAAGAGACCCAGTACTTC. Its protein product is CSVAQGEETQYF.

Comments on this clonotype: Without the conserved terminal phenylalanine or tryptophan, this CDR3 likely stems from a read error. Because the CDR3's place on the DNA is in doubt, the DNA is left out and the CDR3 is given as listed by TCRdb. The J gene is TRBJ1-2, the V gene TRBV7-9; the table calls TRBD1, which could not be checked here. CDR1 and CDR2 from the germline V gene are SEHNR and FQNEAQ (reference sequence). The CDR3 extends over 9 residues, inclusive of both ends. CDR3 loop: CASSRACQV.

The V and J genes are TRBV28 and TRBJ1-2; D remains ambiguous. V shed 2 bases and J shed 5 bases, with 3 bases lying between them. The CDR3 extends over 11 amino acids. Germline assignment: CDR1 MDHEN and CDR2 SYDVKM. The CDR3 sequence is CASSLRYGYTF. CDR3 nucleotide sequence: TGTGCCAGCAGTTTAAGATATGGCTACACCTTC.

The sample holds a few counts of this clonotype. The V and J genes are TRBV10-2 and TRBJ1-4; D possibly corresponds to TRBD1 (6 bases). The germline gives CDR1 WSHSY, CDR2 SAAADI. Trimming removed 5 bases at V and 4 bases at J, with 11 bases between. The CDR3 totals 14 residues. CDR3: CASSYRQDNEKLFF. The CDR3 DNA reads as TGCGCCAGCAGTTATCGACAGGATAATGAAAAACTGTTTTTT.

V is TRBV24-1 and J is TRBJ1-1; 8 bases align to TRBD1. Trimming took 4 bases from V and 1 from J; bases not matched to a gene: 4. In germline, CDR1 is KGHDR, CDR2 SFDVKD. This CDR3 is built from 15 residues. The CDR3 here is CATSDPGTGNTEAFF. CDR3 sequence (DNA): TGTGCCACCAGTGACCCCGGGACAGGGAACACTGAAGCTTTCTTT.

This clonotype occurred a few times. The gene calls are TRBV18 and TRBJ2-5; TRBD2 is a possible D gene (5 bases). The CDR3 runs to 16 residues. The ends were cut back, 0 bases at V and 1 base at J, with 12 bases in the middle. CDR1 is KGHSH and CDR2 is LQKENI in the germline V gene. This CDR3 reads CASSPPVSGTQETQYF. The CDR3 bases are TGTGCCAGCTCACCACCAGTCAGCGGCACCCAAGAGACCCAGTACTTC. Variable domain in full (rest from reference TRBV18 and TRBJ2-5): NAGVMQNPRHLVRRRGQEARLRCSPMKGHSHVYWYRQLPEEGLKFMVYLQKENIIDESGMPKERFSAEFPKEGPSILRIQQVVRGDSAAYFCASSPPVSGTQETQYFGPGTRLLVL.